The 13 T cell receptor beta chains below come from one sample, sequenced in a study of graft-versus-host responses after intestinal transplantation. Only in-frame clones appear in the TCRdb table, and some are missing; sequencing was by immunoSEQ multiplex PCR. The profile shows about 25,000 clones, roughly 94% of them singletons. Here the sequenced sample was PBMCs, taken 156 days after intestinal transplant. Receptor source: a human patient who received an intestinal transplant, so some T cells may come from the graft donor.

The chain is built from TRBV4-1 and TRBJ1-4; D uncertain. V gave up 3 bases and J gave up 7 bases, with 12 bases separating them. Germline V gene lookup returns CDR1 MGHRA and CDR2 YSYEKL. The CDR3 extends over 14 amino acids. CDR3 coding DNA: TGCGCCAGCAGCCATCAAGGAGAAGGTGAAAAACTGTTTTTT. As protein: CASSHQGEGEKLFF.

The rearrangement joins TRBV4-1 to TRBJ2-3; a possible D gene is TRBD1 (6 bases). V gave up 1 base and J gave up 0 bases, with 11 bases separating them. The CDR3 spans 16 residues. The germline gives CDR1 MGHRA, CDR2 YSYEKL. The CDR3, as DNA: TGCGCCAGCAGCCAAGTGGACAGTACGAGCACAGATACGCAGTATTTT. Amino acids: CASSQVDSTSTDTQYF.

The chain links TRBV6-6 to TRBJ1-1; D is undetermined. This CDR3 is 14 amino acids long. V was shortened by 7 bases and J by 1 base, with 13 bases between the two germline ends. The germline CDR1 and CDR2 sequences are MNHNY and SVGAGI (reference sequence). Here the CDR3 reads CASTLVSSNTEAFF. The CDR3 nucleotides read TGTGCCAGCACCCTCGTGTCGTCGAACACTGAAGCTTTCTTT.

This clone has a single count. The gene calls are TRBV7-8 and TRBJ2-1, with 11 nucleotides matching TRBD2. Germline values: CDR1 SGHVS, CDR2 FQNEAQ. The V gene end was trimmed by 5 bases and the J gene end by 10 bases; junction bases not matched to a gene: 13. The CDR3 runs to 16 residues. The CDR3 loop reads CASSHPGTSGSEEQFF. DNA for the CDR3: TGTGCCAGCAGCCATCCGGGCACTAGCGGGAGTGAGGAGCAGTTCTTC. The complete variable domain, with remaining parts taken from reference TRBV7-8 and TRBJ2-1, reads GAGVSQSPRYKVAKRGQDVALRCDPISGHVSLFWYQQALGQGPEFLTYFQNEAQLDKSGLPSDRFFAERPEGSVSTLKIQRTQQEDSAVYLCASSHPGTSGSEEQFFGPGTRLTVL.

This clone was seen once. The CDR3 DNA reads as TGCGCCAGCAGCCAAGATCGTCTGAATAGCAATCAGCCCCAGCATTTT. Translation gives CASSQDRLNSNQPQHF. V usage is TRBV4-1 and J usage is TRBJ1-5; D uncertain. Germline values: CDR1 MGHRA, CDR2 YSYEKL. CDR3 size: 16 residues. Trimming left V 0 bases short and J 0 bases short, with 9 bases between.

The chain recombines TRBV25-1 with TRBJ2-2; either TRBD1 or TRBD2 may supply D (6 bases each). CDR3 size: 18 residues. The germline V gene encodes CDR1 MGHDK and CDR2 SYGVNS. Trimming shortened V by 2 bases and J by 0 bases, and 16 bases separated the two germline ends. In DNA, the CDR3 is TGTGCCAGCAGTGAACCCCAATTGGGGGGCGCGAACACCGGGGAGCTGTTTTTT. Translating gives CASSEPQLGGANTGELFF. Full variable domain (remainder filled in from reference TRBV25-1 and TRBJ2-2): EADIYQTPRYLVIGTGKKITLECSQTMGHDKMYWYQQDPGMELHLIHYSYGVNSTEKGDLSSESTVSRIRTEHFPLTLESARPSHTSQYLCASSEPQLGGANTGELFFGEGSRLTVL.

This clone has just one count. The rearrangement uses TRBV2 and TRBJ1-1, with D perhaps TRBD1 (5 bases). Germline V gives CDR1 SNHLY, CDR2 FYNNEI. V was trimmed by 6 bases and J by 1 base, leaving 18 bases between them. The CDR3 runs 16 residues. The chain's CDR3 is CASRLGRMGENTEAFF. The DNA of the CDR3 is TGTGCCAGCAGGTTGGGCAGGATGGGGGAGAACACTGAAGCTTTCTTT.

The chain combines TRBV30 with TRBJ1-4; D remains ambiguous. Trimming took 5 bases from V and 7 from J, leaving 11 bases between them. Germline V lookup: CDR1 GTSNPN, CDR2 SVGIG (reference sequence). The CDR3 runs 12 residues. The CDR3 DNA reads TGTGCCTGGGAGATTCAAGTTGAAAAACTGTTTTTT. As protein: CAWEIQVEKLFF.

The V call is TRBV7-9, the J call TRBJ1-5, with D possibly matching TRBD1 (5 bases). Germline CDR1 and CDR2: SEHNR and FQNEAQ (reference sequence). The V end was cut by 7 bases, the J end by 4 bases, with 17 bases between. The CDR3 length is 15 residues. Written as DNA, the CDR3 is TGTGCCAGCACCGAATCTGGGGCCAGTAATCAGCCCCAGCATTTT. Its translation: CASTESGASNQPQHF.

This chain connects TRBV5-4 to TRBJ2-7; 9 nucleotides agree with TRBD1. The CDR3 totals 15 residues. Germline V gene data show CDR1 as SGHNT and CDR2 as YYREEE (reference sequence). V gave up 4 bases and J gave up 7 bases; unmatched junction bases: 12. CDR3 DNA sequence: TGTGCCAGCAGCGCCGGGCCCGGGACAGGGTGGGAGCAGTACTTC. Amino acids: CASSAGPGTGWEQYF.

The genes are TRBV4-2 and TRBJ1-2; 9 nucleotides align to TRBD1. CDR3 length: 18 amino acids. The trim removed 0 bases at V and 4 bases at J, leaving 12 bases unmatched. Germline CDR1 is LGHNA and CDR2 is YNFKEQ. In DNA form, the CDR3 reads TGTGCCAGCAGCCAAGATTTAATGGCCGGGACAGGGAGCTATGGCTACACCTTC. Its translation is CASSQDLMAGTGSYGYTF.

The chain carries TRBV7-2 and TRBJ2-1; TRBD2 is a possible D gene (6 bases). Trimming took off 6 bases at V and 3 bases at J, with 15 bases between the two ends. The CDR3 loop spans 15 amino acids. Per germline, CDR1 SGHTA and CDR2 FQGNSA. The CDR3 bases are TGTGCCAGCAGATCACTGCGGGGCTACTACAATGAGCAGTTCTTC. Protein: CASRSLRGYYNEQFF.

The gene calls are TRBV7-8 and TRBJ2-2; 9 nucleotides align to TRBD2. Germline V gene data show CDR1 as SGHVS and CDR2 as FQNEAQ. There are 14 residues in the CDR3. With 9 bases clipped from V and 0 bases from J, the junction kept 2 bases outside the gene matches. CDR3 protein: CASRTSANTGELFF. The CDR3 DNA reads TGTGCCAGTAGGACTAGCGCGAACACCGGGGAGCTGTTTTTT. Full variable domain (rest looked up from reference TRBV7-8 and TRBJ2-2): GAGVSQSPRYKVAKRGQDVALRCDPISGHVSLFWYQQALGQGPEFLTYFQNEAQLDKSGLPSDRFFAERPEGSVSTLKIQRTQQEDSAVYLCASRTSANTGELFFGEGSRLTVL.